The rows below give T cell receptor beta chains drawn from one sample of a study of T-cell memory formation after mild COVID-19. One entry per CDR3 protein, called by TCRdb with MiXCR from the 5' RACE reads. Here the sample spans 190,000 or so distinct CDR3 sequences, over 20% being singletons. The sample was PBMCs or a T cell subset sorted from them (not recorded which). These receptors were obtained from an adult woman who had mild COVID-19 (a few samples of this study predate the infection). Cell type and time point are not known. CDR3s include the opening cysteine and the closing phenylalanine or tryptophan. D genes are given only for firm matches. A row's size may be missing; if present it is once, few, many or a size class.

clone_size j_call d_call v_call cdr3_nt cdr3_aa
few TRBJ2-2 . TRBV3-1 TGTGCCAGCAGCCAAGATCGTATCACCGGGGAGCTGTTTTTT CASSQDRITGELFF
. TRBJ2-1 . TRBV28 TGTGCCAGCCGGGGGCCACTAGGGGATGAGCAGTTCTTC CASRGPLGDEQFF
few TRBJ2-1 . TRBV29-1 TGCAGCGTTGAAGATACCCAGCAGGGCAGCTCCTACAATGAGCAGTTCTTC CSVEDTQQGSSYNEQFF
. TRBJ2-7 . TRBV4-3 TGCGCCAGCAGCCAAGATGAGGGGGTTGTCTACGAGCAGTACTTC CASSQDEGVVYEQYF
many TRBJ2-3 . TRBV9 TGTGCCAGCAGCGGGACTAACGGGGATACGCAGTATTTT CASSGTNGDTQYF
. TRBJ2-1 . TRBV23-1 TGCGCCAGCAGTCAAAGAGGTGTTGAGCAGTTCTTC CASSQRGVEQFF
. TRBJ2-7 . TRBV11-2 TGTGCCAGCAGCTTAGTCCCCGGGGCAATGTACGAGCAGTACTTC CASSLVPGAMYEQYF
. TRBJ2-1 TRBD2 TRBV4-2 TGTGCCAGCAGCCAAGACGGGGGGGATGAGCAGTTCTTC CASSQDGGDEQFF
. TRBJ2-1 . TRBV7-2 TGTGCCAGCAGCCTAGATGAACAAAGCTCCTACAATGAGCAGTTCTTC CASSLDEQSSYNEQFF
. TRBJ2-7 TRBD2 TRBV4-3 TGCGCCAGCAGCCAAGGGCGGGAGAACGGCTACGAGCAGTACTTC CASSQGRENGYEQYF
few TRBJ2-7 . TRBV4-2 TGTGCCAGCAGCCAAGAATCTAGGAGCGTATACGAGCAGTACTTC CASSQESRSVYEQYF
. TRBJ2-4 TRBD1 TRBV12-3/TRBV12-4 TGTGCCAGCAGTAGACAGGGGCGGTCAAACATTCAGTACTTC CASSRQGRSNIQYF
many TRBJ2-7 . TRBV7-9 TGTGCCAGCAGCTTAGTTGGAGCCTACTACGAGCAGTACTTC CASSLVGAYYEQYF
few TRBJ2-1 TRBD2 TRBV14 TGTGCCAGCGGACTAGCGGGAGGACCCTACAATGAGCAGTTCTTC CASGLAGGPYNEQFF
few TRBJ2-7 . TRBV9 TGTGCCAGCAGCGCCCAGGGGAAGGGGCCCTACGAGCAGTACTTC CASSAQGKGPYEQYF
. TRBJ2-7 TRBD2 TRBV6-5 TGTGCCAGCAGTTACTCGATGCCTAGCGGGAGGGTGGGCTACGAGCAGTACTTC CASSYSMPSGRVGYEQYF
. TRBJ1-5 TRBD1 TRBV18 TGTGCCAGCTCACCACCTATTGGGGACAGGAGCAATCAGCCCCAGCATTTT CASSPPIGDRSNQPQHF
. TRBJ1-1 TRBD1 TRBV2 TGTGCCAGCAGAGAAAATTGGGACAGGGGAATGTTTGGGAACACTGAAGCTTTCTTT CASRENWDRGMFGNTEAFF
few TRBJ2-7 . TRBV7-9 TGTGCCAGCAGCTGGACTATTTCCTACGAGCAGTACTTC CASSWTISYEQYF
once TRBJ2-7 . TRBV7-9 TGTGCCAGCAGCCCAGAGGCAGTTTCCTACGAGCAGTACTTC CASSPEAVSYEQYF
few TRBJ2-3 TRBD2 TRBV2 TGTGCCAGCACTGGCGGGGGGGCAGATACGCAGTATTTT CASTGGGADTQYF
. TRBJ2-5 TRBD2 TRBV5-5 TGTGCCAGCAGCGCGGGGGGCCTAGAGACCCAGTACTTC CASSAGGLETQYF
few TRBJ2-7 . TRBV2 TGTGCCAGCAGTGAACTCTACGAGCAGTACTTC CASSELYEQYF
few TRBJ2-7 . TRBV12-3/TRBV12-4 TGTGCCAGCAGCTCGGCGGACTTCCGCTACGAGCAGTACTTC CASSSADFRYEQYF
. TRBJ2-5 . TRBV12-3/TRBV12-4 TGTGCCAACCGTGGGGGACAAGAGACCCAGTACTTC CANRGGQETQYF
. TRBJ2-5 . TRBV7-9 TGTGCCAGCAGCTTAGAGGATTCCCGAGAGACCCAGTACTTC CASSLEDSRETQYF
. TRBJ1-5 . TRBV9 TGTGCCAGCAGCGCGGGGGGAGGGCAGCCCCAGCATTTT CASSAGGGQPQHF
few TRBJ2-7 TRBD2 TRBV2 TGTGCCAGCAGTTGGACTAGCGGGAGTATTGCCTACGAGCAGTACTTC CASSWTSGSIAYEQYF
. TRBJ1-2 . TRBV5-6 TGTGCCAGCAGCTCAGGGGAGTACTATGGCTACACCTTC CASSSGEYYGYTF
few TRBJ2-1 . TRBV19 TGTGCCAGTAGTATAGTGGAGGTCTTAGGGAATGAGCAGTTCTTC CASSIVEVLGNEQFF
. TRBJ2-2 TRBD2 TRBV7-8 TGTGCCAGCAGCTACCCCTCTAGCGGGGGGGCCGCCGGGGAGCTGTTTTTT CASSYPSSGGAAGELFF
. TRBJ1-1 TRBD1 TRBV28 TGTGCCAGCCGCAGCCTGGGACAGGGAAACACTGAAGCTTTCTTT CASRSLGQGNTEAFF
. TRBJ2-5 . TRBV11-3 TGTGCCAGCAGCAAGGACTTGCTAGAGACCCAGTACTTC CASSKDLLETQYF
. TRBJ1-3 . TRBV6-1 TGTGCCAGCAGTGAACATCCCTCCTCTGGAAACACCATATATTTT CASSEHPSSGNTIYF
. TRBJ2-1 TRBD2 TRBV24-1 TGTGCCACCAGTGATTTTATACCCGCTAGCGGGAGGTACAATGAGCAGTTCTTC CATSDFIPASGRYNEQFF
few TRBJ2-7 . TRBV7-6 TGTGCCAGCAGCTTCATACAGGGCAGTTCATCCTACGAGCAGTACTTC CASSFIQGSSSYEQYF
few TRBJ2-1 . TRBV20-1 TGCAGTGCTAGTGCCGGGTTGAGCTCCTACAATGAGCAGTTCTTC CSASAGLSSYNEQFF
few TRBJ1-1 . TRBV30 TGTGCCTGGAGTGTAACCCAGGGACGCACTGAAGCTTTCTTT CAWSVTQGRTEAFF
. TRBJ1-4 TRBD1 TRBV7-9 TGTGCCAGCAGCCTGCCGGGACAGGGTGAGAAACTGTTTTTT CASSLPGQGEKLFF
few TRBJ2-7 . TRBV4-1 TGCGCCAGCAGCCAAGGAGCGGGCCGCTACGAGCAGTACTTC CASSQGAGRYEQYF
. TRBJ1-1 . TRBV25-1 TGTGCCAGCAGTGAATGGGGAGGGGACGAAGCTTTCTTT CASSEWGGDEAFF
. TRBJ2-3 TRBD2 TRBV7-9 TGTGCCAGCAGCTCCGGGACTAGCGGGGGGGATACGCAGTATTTT CASSSGTSGGDTQYF
few TRBJ1-2 TRBD1 TRBV12-3/TRBV12-4 TGTGCCAGCAGTCGGACAGGGGCGAGCTATGGCTACACCTTC CASSRTGASYGYTF
. TRBJ2-7 TRBD1 TRBV12-3/TRBV12-4 TGTGCCAGCAGCCCGGGACAGGGCAGGGACGAGCAGTACTTC CASSPGQGRDEQYF
few TRBJ2-1 . TRBV7-2 TGTGCCAGCAGCCCCGGGCCCAATGAGCAGTTCTTC CASSPGPNEQFF
few TRBJ2-3 TRBD2 TRBV12-3/TRBV12-4 TGTGCCAGCAGTTTTATAATACTAGCGGGGAGCACAGATACGCAGTATTTT CASSFIILAGSTDTQYF
few TRBJ2-1 TRBD2 TRBV16 TGTGCCAGCGGAAGAGCGGGGGGGCCCAATGAGCAGTTCTTC CASGRAGGPNEQFF